These T cell receptor beta chains were read from a single sample in a study of CD8 T cells in ankylosing spondylitis. TCRdb reanalysed the 5' RACE reads using MiXCR and keeps one entry per CDR3 protein. Here the sample spans over 100,000 distinct CDR3 sequences, about 10% being singletons. Sequencing used blood, either unsorted or a sorted T cell fraction (not recorded which). Every receptor here comes from a female donor with ankylosing spondylitis or in good health (not recorded which). CDR3s include the opening cysteine and the closing phenylalanine or tryptophan. The D gene is left open where the match is weak. Where a row states a size, it is once, few, many or the class of an expanded clone; other rows omit it.

V gene	clone size	D gene	J gene	CDR3 protein	CDR3 DNA
TRBV24-1	many	TRBD1	TRBJ2-5	CATGTDYQETQYF	TGTGCCACCGGGACAGATTACCAAGAGACCCAGTACTTC
TRBV11-2	many	NA	TRBJ2-7	CASSLSRGPIYEQYF	TGTGCCAGCAGCTTATCCCGGGGGCCGATCTACGAGCAGTACTTC
TRBV27	many	TRBD2	TRBJ2-3	CASSSLAGGQDTQYF	TGTGCCAGCAGTTCCTTAGCGGGGGGGCAAGATACGCAGTATTTT
TRBV28	many	NA	TRBJ1-2	CASSSPNYGYTF	TGTGCCAGCAGTTCCCCGAACTATGGCTACACCTTC
TRBV10-3	many	TRBD2	TRBJ2-7	CATSTSGSYEQYF	TGTGCCACGTCGACTAGCGGGAGTTACGAGCAGTACTTC
TRBV29-1	many	NA	TRBJ2-7	CSVEPGILESYEQYF	TGCAGCGTTGAACCGGGGATTCTGGAGTCATACGAGCAGTACTTC
TRBV12-3/TRBV12-4	many	NA	TRBJ2-1	CASSDPGASSYNEQFF	TGTGCCAGCAGTGACCCTGGGGCAAGCTCCTACAATGAGCAGTTCTTC
TRBV3-1	NA	TRBD1	TRBJ1-2	CASSLTGGAGYTF	TGTGCCAGCAGCCTGACAGGGGGCGCGGGCTACACCTTC
TRBV28	many	NA	TRBJ2-7	CASVPRGGSYEQYF	TGTGCCAGCGTCCCTAGGGGCGGCTCCTACGAGCAGTACTTC
TRBV10-3	many	TRBD1	TRBJ2-3	CAISEYRDSITDTQYF	TGTGCCATCAGTGAGTACCGGGACAGCATCACAGATACGCAGTATTTT
TRBV11-2	many	NA	TRBJ1-1	CASSSDTRRAEAFF	TGTGCCAGCAGCTCGGACACCCGGAGGGCTGAAGCTTTCTTT
TRBV29-1	many	NA	TRBJ1-3	CSGGTSGNTIYF	TGCAGTGGAGGGACTTCTGGAAACACCATATATTTT
TRBV19	NA	TRBD1	TRBJ1-3	CASRGQGIVNTIYF	TGTGCCAGTAGGGGACAGGGGATAGTGAACACCATATATTTT
TRBV24-1	many	TRBD2	TRBJ2-1	CATSERGTSGSLGQFF	TGTGCCACCAGTGAGAGGGGGACTAGCGGGAGCTTAGGGCAGTTCTTC
TRBV12-3/TRBV12-4	many	TRBD2	TRBJ2-3	CASAGTSGSTDTQYF	TGTGCCAGCGCTGGGACTAGCGGTAGCACAGATACGCAGTATTTT
TRBV24-1	many	NA	TRBJ2-1	CATSDSVRARSNEQFF	TGTGCCACCAGTGATTCGGTACGGGCTCGCTCCAATGAGCAGTTCTTC
TRBV7-6	many	NA	TRBJ1-1	CASSWDLRPTEAFF	TGTGCCAGCAGCTGGGACCTAAGACCCACTGAAGCTTTCTTT
TRBV10-3	few	NA	TRBJ2-7	CAISETGYEQYF	TGTGCCATCAGTGAGACAGGTTACGAGCAGTACTTC
TRBV12-3/TRBV12-4	many	TRBD2	TRBJ2-3	CASNRGVSYTDTQYF	TGTGCCAGCAACCGGGGGGTCTCTTACACAGATACGCAGTATTTT
TRBV12-3/TRBV12-4	many	NA	TRBJ1-2	CASSLGGSGGYTF	TGTGCCAGCAGTTTAGGAGGCAGTGGTGGCTACACCTTC
TRBV29-1	many	TRBD2	TRBJ2-1	CSVDSRTSGRATYNEQFF	TGCAGCGTTGACTCGCGGACTAGCGGGAGGGCAACCTACAATGAGCAGTTCTTC
TRBV28	many	NA	TRBJ1-1	CASNVGMNTEAFF	TGTGCCAGCAATGTGGGCATGAACACTGAAGCTTTCTTT
TRBV24-1	few	TRBD2	TRBJ2-3	CATSRPPGLESGTDTQYF	TGTGCCACTTCTAGGCCCCCGGGACTAGAGTCCGGCACAGATACGCAGTATTTT
TRBV5-1	many	NA	TRBJ1-1	CASFSSGETEAFF	TGCGCCAGCTTTTCGTCAGGGGAAACTGAAGCTTTCTTT
TRBV20-1	many	TRBD1	TRBJ2-3	CSAREGTGGGTDTQYF	TGCAGTGCTAGAGAAGGGACAGGGGGAGGGACAGATACGCAGTATTTT
TRBV5-1	many	NA	TRBJ2-1	CASSFGGPEQFF	TGCGCCAGCAGCTTTGGTGGTCCAGAGCAGTTCTTC
TRBV27	many	NA	TRBJ2-2	CASSPRQVNTGELFF	TGTGCCAGCAGTCCACGACAGGTGAACACCGGGGAGCTGTTTTTT
TRBV7-2	NA	TRBD2	TRBJ2-3	CASSLGRERVSYGDTQYF	TGTGCCAGCAGCTTAGGGCGGGAGAGGGTCTCTTACGGGGATACGCAGTATTTT
TRBV7-8	many	TRBD2	TRBJ2-1	CASSLAAGAGGQGEQFF	TGTGCCAGCAGCTTAGCGGCAGGAGCGGGAGGGCAGGGTGAGCAGTTCTTC
TRBV7-2	many	NA	TRBJ1-2	CASSLASVNYGYTF	TGTGCCAGCAGCTTAGCGTCTGTTAACTATGGCTACACCTTC
TRBV12-3/TRBV12-4	many	NA	TRBJ2-7	CASSRREHEQYF	TGTGCCAGCAGTCGCAGGGAACACGAGCAGTACTTC
TRBV3-1	medium-sized	TRBD2	TRBJ2-3	CASSQDSGSSTDTQYF	TGTGCCAGCAGCCAAGATAGCGGGAGTAGCACAGATACGCAGTATTTT
TRBV5-1	many	TRBD1	TRBJ1-1	CASSTGTANTEAFF	TGCGCCAGCAGCACCGGGACAGCGAACACTGAAGCTTTCTTT
TRBV5-1	many	TRBD1	TRBJ1-2	CASSRRPGQAIYGYTF	TGCGCCAGCAGCCGCAGACCGGGACAGGCAATCTATGGCTACACCTTC